The 27 T cell receptor beta chains below were found in one sample sequenced in a study of shared clonotypes between healthy human individuals. Naive CD8 isolation took CD45RO-negative cells positively selected for CCR7 and excluded terminally differentiated effector memory CD45RA+ cells. Using immunoSEQ multiplex PCR, the repertoire was profiled, and TCRdb retains in-frame clones only, with some absent. The table lists 550,000 to 750,000 clones, 92% of them singletons. Sequencing was done on a sample of naive CD8+ T cells sorted from blood. The receptors were gathered from a man aged 30 to 45 in good health.

The chain combines TRBV19 with TRBJ2-7; 8 nucleotides align to TRBD1. V was clipped by 1 base and J by 6 bases; unmatched bases: 5. This CDR3 has 14 amino acids. Germline CDR1 is LNHDA and CDR2 is SQIVND (reference sequence). The CDR3: CASSIGTGGLEQYF. CDR3 nucleotides: TGTGCCAGTAGTATAGGAACAGGGGGTCTCGAGCAGTACTTC.

This chain connects TRBV6-6 to TRBJ1-4; tentative D call: TRBD1 (5 bases). The V and J ends lost 2 bases and 5 bases respectively, with 12 bases between them. The CDR3 has 15 amino acids. The V gene's germline CDR1 is MNHNY and CDR2 SVGAGI (reference sequence). For the CDR3, the DNA is TGTGCCAGCAGTTACCCATGGGACGAAAATGAAAAACTGTTTTTT. This gives the protein CASSYPWDENEKLFF.

V gene TRBV7-8 combines with J gene TRBJ2-1; D possibly matches TRBD1 or TRBD2 (5 bases each). The CDR3 contains 14 residues. Germline CDR1 reads SGHVS; CDR2 reads FQNEAQ. The ends were cut back, 8 bases at V and 0 bases at J, with 11 bases in the middle. CDR3 protein: CASQRGSSYNEQFF. The CDR3 nucleotides read TGTGCCAGCCAGAGGGGCAGCTCCTACAATGAGCAGTTCTTC.

The chain combines TRBV27 with TRBJ2-2; 9 nucleotides align to TRBD1. J lost 5 bases, V lost 3 bases, and 7 bases had no gene match. The germline V gene encodes CDR1 MNHEY and CDR2 SMNVEV (reference sequence). The CDR3 is 16 amino acids. In DNA, the CDR3 is TGTGCCAGCAGTTTGATCGGGACAGGGTTAACCGGGGAGCTGTTTTTT. It codes for CASSLIGTGLTGELFF.

The chain uses TRBV19 and TRBJ2-7; 7 bases match TRBD1. Trimming at V came to 6 bases and at J to 2 bases, leaving 10 bases not matched to a gene. Germline-derived CDR1 and CDR2 are LNHDA and SQIVND (reference sequence). The CDR3 sequence is 15 residues long. This CDR3 is CASSFTGDVTYEQYF. The CDR3, as DNA: TGTGCCAGTAGCTTCACAGGGGATGTTACCTACGAGCAGTACTTC.

V and J are TRBV13 and TRBJ2-7, with D unclear. The germline V and J ends were trimmed by 2 bases and 6 bases, with 8 bases remaining between them. CDR3 length: 12 residues. In germline, CDR1 is PRHDT, CDR2 FYEKMQ (reference sequence). The CDR3 loop reads CASSLIRAEQYF. DNA for the CDR3: TGTGCCAGCAGCTTAATACGGGCCGAGCAGTACTTC.

This chain uses TRBV6-1 with TRBJ1-2, with D unclear. CDR1 and CDR2 from the germline V gene are MNHNS and SASEGT. The CDR3 contains 13 residues. The V end was cut by 8 bases, the J end by 0 bases, with 10 bases between. This chain's CDR3 is CASLSVANYGYTF. In DNA, the CDR3 is TGTGCCAGCCTGTCAGTGGCTAACTATGGCTACACCTTC.

The V and J genes are TRBV6-1 and TRBJ1-5; the D gene is possibly TRBD1 (6 bases). Germline CDR1 MNHNS, CDR2 SASEGT. The V and J ends lost 2 bases and 2 bases respectively, with 13 bases between them. The CDR3 runs to 16 residues. DNA for the CDR3: TGTGCCAGCAGTGAACTGCCCACAGGGCGCAATCAGCCCCAGCATTTT. Its protein product is CASSELPTGRNQPQHF.

The chain is built from TRBV4-1 and TRBJ1-2; D uncertain. Germline assignment: CDR1 MGHRA and CDR2 YSYEKL. This CDR3 spans 15 amino acids. V lost 1 base and J 4 bases, leaving 13 bases between the germline ends. CDR3 region: CASSQGRPPAYGYTF. For the CDR3, the DNA is TGCGCCAGCAGCCAAGGTCGGCCTCCCGCCTATGGCTACACCTTC.

The chain combines TRBV30 with TRBJ2-7; TRBD2 aligns across 14 bases. J lost 4 bases, V lost 0 bases, and 8 bases had no gene match. The CDR3 is 17 residues long. The germline V gene has CDR1 GTSNPN and CDR2 SVGIG (reference sequence). The CDR3 here is CAWSVRGTSGSPYEQYF. DNA of the CDR3: TGTGCCTGGAGTGTACGAGGGACTAGCGGGAGCCCGTACGAGCAGTACTTC.

Turning to this clone: Since a much larger clone is just one base distant, this may be a read error. The sample holds other DNA sequences that translate to the same CDR3. The V and J genes are TRBV27 and TRBJ2-7; no clear D. Trimming left V 1 base short and J 5 bases short, with 6 bases between. The V gene's germline CDR1 is MNHEY and CDR2 SMNVEV (reference sequence). The CDR3 length is 12 residues. The CDR3 bases are TGTGCCAGCAGTTTATTGGGTGACGAGCAGTACTTC. This codes for CASSLLGDEQYF.

The chain has TRBV7-6 and TRBJ2-2, with 11 positions matching TRBD2. Germline CDR1 SGHVS, CDR2 FNYEAQ. This CDR3 spans 17 amino acids. V shed 5 bases and J 5 bases; nucleotides not matched to a gene: 10. The CDR3 protein is CASSRHVAGGPTGELFF. CDR3 coding DNA: TGTGCCAGCAGCCGTCATGTAGCGGGAGGGCCTACCGGGGAGCTGTTTTTT.

This clone is a singleton in its sample. The chain couples TRBV7-9 to TRBJ2-3; D remains ambiguous. Germline values: CDR1 SEHNR, CDR2 FQNEAQ (reference sequence). The CDR3 has 14 residues. The V gene lost 7 bases and the J gene lost 0 bases, with 11 bases spanning the gap. CDR3 sequence reads: CASTEGPSTDTQYF. The CDR3 DNA reads TGTGCCAGCACGGAAGGCCCGAGCACAGATACGCAGTATTTT.

This chain links TRBV7-9 with TRBJ2-7, with D perhaps matching TRBD2 (6 bases). The germline V gene has CDR1 SEHNR and CDR2 FQNEAQ (reference sequence). Trimming shortened V by 5 bases and J by 5 bases, and 25 bases separated the two germline ends. The CDR3 has 17 residues. The CDR3 coding sequence is TGTGCCAGCAGCCCCCAACCGCGGCGGGGACCATTGCACGAGCAGTACTTC. Translation: CASSPQPRRGPLHEQYF.

The chain is built from TRBV2 and TRBJ2-3; unclear D gene. The CDR3 contains 15 residues. V dropped 2 bases and J dropped 2 bases, with 11 bases sitting between them. CDR1 and CDR2 from the germline V gene are SNHLY and FYNNEI. The CDR3 reads CASSERFIPTDTQYF. CDR3 DNA: TGTGCCAGCAGTGAAAGGTTTATTCCCACAGATACGCAGTATTTT.

The chain links TRBV21-1 to TRBJ2-1; the D call TRBD2 from the table was never checked on the DNA. TRBV21-1 counts as a pseudogene. The CDR3 has 20 residues. CDR3 amino acids: CASSARSSGSCLSSYNEQFF. Here the CDR3 DNA reads TGTGCCAGCAGCGCGAGGTCTAGCGGATCCTGTTTATCGTCCTACAATGAGCAGTTCTTC.

The V and J genes are TRBV28 and TRBJ2-6, with D unresolved. From germline, CDR1 is MDHEN and CDR2 SYDVKM. Trimming cost V 7 bases and J 0 bases, with 4 bases left between them. The CDR3 is made up of 13 amino acids. The CDR3 DNA reads as TGTGCCAGCACGCCCTCTGGGGCCAACGTCCTGACTTTC. It encodes CASTPSGANVLTF.

This chain connects TRBV5-1 to TRBJ2-3, with no clear D. The CDR3 is made up of 15 amino acids. The V and J ends lost 4 bases and 0 bases respectively, with 12 bases between them. Germline-derived CDR1 and CDR2 are SGHRS and YFSETQ. The CDR3 sequence is CASSPDPPSTDTQYF. DNA for the CDR3: TGCGCCAGCAGCCCGGACCCTCCGAGCACAGATACGCAGTATTTT.

The V gene is TRBV4-1, the J gene TRBJ2-7; TRBD2 agrees at 10 bases. V gave up 4 bases and J gave up 4 bases; unmatched junction bases: 7. CDR1 and CDR2 (germline): MGHRA, YSYEKL. There are 15 residues in the CDR3. CDR3 sequence reads: CASSREREGRYEQYF. The CDR3 coding sequence is TGCGCCAGCAGCCGAGAGCGGGAGGGCCGATACGAGCAGTACTTC.

This rearrangement joins TRBV30 to TRBJ2-1, with D uncertain. V lost 1 base to trimming and J lost 10 bases, with 17 bases between them. Per germline, CDR1 GTSNPN and CDR2 SVGIG (reference sequence). The CDR3 consists of 14 residues. Here the CDR3 DNA reads TGTGCCTGGAGTGGTACCCAAGTCTTCGGAGAGCAGTTCTTC. It translates to CAWSGTQVFGEQFF.

The chain combines TRBV15 with TRBJ2-7; D possibly corresponds to TRBD1 (6 bases). The germline gives CDR1 LNHNV, CDR2 YYDKDF (reference sequence). V was shortened by 3 bases and J by 7 bases, with 13 bases between the two germline ends. The CDR3 runs to 13 residues. The CDR3 DNA reads as TGTGCCACCAGCAGCTGGGGGCCGGGGGAGCAGTACTTC. Residues: CATSSWGPGEQYF. Drawing the rest from reference TRBV15 and TRBJ2-7, the complete variable domain is DAMVIQNPRYQVTQFGKPVTLSCSQTLNHNVMYWYQQKSSQAPKLLFHYYDKDFNNEADTPDNFQSRRPNTSFCFLDIRSPGLGDTAMYLCATSSWGPGEQYFGPGTRLTVT.

This clone was observed a single time. The sample contains more than one DNA sequence encoding this CDR3. CDR3 sequence: CASSIGAGYEQYF. The CDR3 region has the DNA TGTGCCAGTAGTATAGGGGCAGGGTACGAGCAGTACTTC. This rearrangement joins TRBV19 to TRBJ2-7; weak D call: TRBD1 (5 bases). From germline, CDR1 is LNHDA and CDR2 SQIVND (reference sequence). The CDR3 consists of 13 residues. V lost 1 base and J lost 4, with 8 bases in between.

The rearrangement uses TRBV7-8 and TRBJ2-3; 7 positions agree with TRBD1. With 6 bases clipped from V and 4 bases from J, the junction kept 10 bases outside the gene matches. CDR1 and CDR2 from the germline V gene are SGHVS and FQNEAQ. The CDR3 sequence is 15 residues long. The CDR3 loop is CASRGATGLADTQYF. As DNA, the CDR3 is TGTGCCAGCAGAGGTGCGACAGGGTTAGCAGATACGCAGTATTTT.

The J gene is TRBJ1-1, the V gene TRBV7-6, with D perhaps matching TRBD1 (6 bases). V was cut by 1 base and J by 4 bases, with 10 bases left in between. This CDR3 comprises 14 residues. The V gene's germline CDR1 is SGHVS and CDR2 FNYEAQ. CDR3 amino acids: CASSLEWGATEAFF. CDR3 sequence (DNA): TGTGCCAGCAGCTTAGAGTGGGGGGCCACTGAAGCTTTCTTT.

The chain is built from TRBV5-4 and TRBJ2-7, with D perhaps TRBD1 or TRBD2 (6 bases each). The germline CDR1 and CDR2 sequences are SGHNT and YYREEE (reference sequence). The CDR3 is made up of 15 amino acids. Trimming stripped 0 bases from V and 6 bases from J, with 16 bases between. CDR3 loop: CASSLEGGLFSEQYF. The CDR3 bases are TGTGCCAGCAGCTTGGAAGGGGGACTTTTTAGCGAGCAGTACTTC.

This sequence joins TRBV10-3 and TRBJ1-5; a possible D gene is TRBD1 (6 bases). The CDR3 runs to 13 residues. V was trimmed by 6 bases and J by 1 base, leaving 7 bases between them. CDR1 and CDR2 from the germline V gene are ENHRY and SYGVKD. The CDR3 is CAIRGASNQPQHF. The DNA for the CDR3 is TGTGCCATCAGGGGGGCCAGCAATCAGCCCCAGCATTTT.

The chain joins TRBV5-1 to TRBJ2-1; D is ambiguous. CDR3 length: 16 residues. V lost 2 bases to trimming and J lost 5 bases, with 17 bases between them. In germline, CDR1 is SGHRS, CDR2 YFSETQ. This CDR3 reads CASSFYHQQADNEQFF. CDR3 nucleotide sequence: TGCGCCAGCAGCTTTTATCACCAGCAGGCCGACAATGAGCAGTTCTTC. Full variable domain (rest looked up from reference TRBV5-1 and TRBJ2-1): KAGVTQTPRYLIKTRGQQVTLSCSPISGHRSVSWYQQTPGQGLQFLFEYFSETQRNKGNFPGRFSGRQFSNSRSEMNVSTLELGDSALYLCASSFYHQQADNEQFFGPGTRLTVL.